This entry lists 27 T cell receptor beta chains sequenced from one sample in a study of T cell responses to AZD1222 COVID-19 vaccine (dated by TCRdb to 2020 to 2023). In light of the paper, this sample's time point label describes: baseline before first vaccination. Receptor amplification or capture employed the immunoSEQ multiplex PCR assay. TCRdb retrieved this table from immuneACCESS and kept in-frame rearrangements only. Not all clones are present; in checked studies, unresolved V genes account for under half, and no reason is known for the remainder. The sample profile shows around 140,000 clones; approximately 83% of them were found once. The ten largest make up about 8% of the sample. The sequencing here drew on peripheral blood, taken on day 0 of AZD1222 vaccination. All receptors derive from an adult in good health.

The CDR3 region has the DNA TGTGCCACCAGTGATCCATATACGGGCAATGAGCAGTTCTTC. Translated: CATSDPYTGNEQFF. The chain has TRBV24-1 and TRBJ2-1; D unresolved. There are 14 residues in the CDR3. Germline CDR1 is KGHDR and CDR2 is SFDVKD. V lost 3 bases to trimming and J lost 6 bases, with 11 bases between them.

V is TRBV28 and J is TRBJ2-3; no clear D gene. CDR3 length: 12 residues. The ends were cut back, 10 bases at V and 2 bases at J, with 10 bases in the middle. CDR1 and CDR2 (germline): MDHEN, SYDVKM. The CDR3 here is CATSLATDTQYF. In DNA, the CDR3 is TGTGCCACCTCCCTGGCCACAGATACGCAGTATTTT.

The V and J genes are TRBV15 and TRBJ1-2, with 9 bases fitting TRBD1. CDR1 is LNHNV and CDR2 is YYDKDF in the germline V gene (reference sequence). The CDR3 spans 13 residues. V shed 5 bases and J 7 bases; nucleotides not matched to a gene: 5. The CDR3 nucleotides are TGTGCCACCAGCGGAGGACAGGGGAGTGGCTACACCTTC. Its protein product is CATSGGQGSGYTF.

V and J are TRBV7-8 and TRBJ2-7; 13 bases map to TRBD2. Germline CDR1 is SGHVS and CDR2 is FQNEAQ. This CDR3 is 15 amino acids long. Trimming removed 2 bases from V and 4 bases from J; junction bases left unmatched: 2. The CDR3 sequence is CASSLLTSGGYEQYF. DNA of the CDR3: TGTGCCAGCAGCTTATTGACTAGCGGGGGGTACGAGCAGTACTTC.

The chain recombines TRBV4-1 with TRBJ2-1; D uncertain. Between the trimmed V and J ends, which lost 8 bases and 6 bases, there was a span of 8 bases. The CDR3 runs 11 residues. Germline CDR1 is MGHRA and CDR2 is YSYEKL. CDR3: CASGWTNEQFF. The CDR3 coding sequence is TGCGCCAGCGGGTGGACCAATGAGCAGTTCTTC.

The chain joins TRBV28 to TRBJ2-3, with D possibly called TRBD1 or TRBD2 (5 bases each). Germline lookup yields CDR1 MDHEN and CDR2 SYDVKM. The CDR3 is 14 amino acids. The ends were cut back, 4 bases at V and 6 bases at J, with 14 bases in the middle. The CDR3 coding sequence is TGTGCCAGCAGTTCCCTGATTTGGGGGGATACGCAGTATTTT. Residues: CASSSLIWGDTQYF.

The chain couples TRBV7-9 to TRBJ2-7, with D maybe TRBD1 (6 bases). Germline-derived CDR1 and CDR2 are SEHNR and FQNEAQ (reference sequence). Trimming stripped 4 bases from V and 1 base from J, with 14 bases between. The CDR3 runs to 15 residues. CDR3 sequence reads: CASSYTGQPSYEQYF. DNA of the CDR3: TGTGCCAGCAGCTACACCGGACAGCCTTCCTACGAGCAGTACTTC.

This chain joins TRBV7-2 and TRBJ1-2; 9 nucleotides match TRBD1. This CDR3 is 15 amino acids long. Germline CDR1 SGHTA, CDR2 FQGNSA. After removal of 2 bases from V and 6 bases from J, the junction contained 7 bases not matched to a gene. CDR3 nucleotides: TGTGCCAGCAGCTTATGGGGACAGGGTATCGATGGCTACACCTTC. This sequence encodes CASSLWGQGIDGYTF.

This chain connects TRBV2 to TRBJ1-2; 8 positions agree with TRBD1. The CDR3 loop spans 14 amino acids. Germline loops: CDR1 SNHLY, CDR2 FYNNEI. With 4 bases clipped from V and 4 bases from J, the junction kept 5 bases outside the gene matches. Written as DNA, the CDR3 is TGTGCCAGCAGTGCACAGGGGGTAGGCTATGGCTACACCTTC. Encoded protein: CASSAQGVGYGYTF.

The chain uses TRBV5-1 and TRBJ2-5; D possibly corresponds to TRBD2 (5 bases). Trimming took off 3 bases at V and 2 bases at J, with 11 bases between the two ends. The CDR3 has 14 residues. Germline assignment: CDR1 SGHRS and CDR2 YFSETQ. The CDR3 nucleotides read TGCGCCAGCAGCTCTGGGAGTGGGCAAGAGACCCAGTACTTC. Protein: CASSSGSGQETQYF.

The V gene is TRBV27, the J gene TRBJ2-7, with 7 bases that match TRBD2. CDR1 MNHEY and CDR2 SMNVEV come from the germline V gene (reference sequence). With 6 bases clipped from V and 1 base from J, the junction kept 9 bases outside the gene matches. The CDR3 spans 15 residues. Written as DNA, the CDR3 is TGTGCCAGCAGCCTAGCGGCCCACCTTTCCTACGAGCAGTACTTC. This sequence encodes CASSLAAHLSYEQYF.

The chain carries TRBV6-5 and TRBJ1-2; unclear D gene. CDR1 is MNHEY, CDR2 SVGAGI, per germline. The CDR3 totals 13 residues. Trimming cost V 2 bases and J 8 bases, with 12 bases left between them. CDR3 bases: TGTGCCAGCAGTTACGGGGAGGTAGGGGGCTACACCTTC. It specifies CASSYGEVGGYTF.

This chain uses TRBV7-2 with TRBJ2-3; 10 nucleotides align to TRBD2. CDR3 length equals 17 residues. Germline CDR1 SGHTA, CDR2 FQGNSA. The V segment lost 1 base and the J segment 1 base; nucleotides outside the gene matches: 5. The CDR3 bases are TGTGCCAGCAGCTTAGTCCCTAGCGGGGGTGGCACAGATACGCAGTATTTT. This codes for CASSLVPSGGGTDTQYF.

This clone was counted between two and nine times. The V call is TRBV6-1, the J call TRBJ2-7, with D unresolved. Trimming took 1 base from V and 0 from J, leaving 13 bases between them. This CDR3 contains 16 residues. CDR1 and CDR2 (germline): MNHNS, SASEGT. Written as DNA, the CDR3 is TGTGCCAGCAGTGAAGTCTATCCCTCCTCCTCCTACGAGCAGTACTTC. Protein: CASSEVYPSSSYEQYF.

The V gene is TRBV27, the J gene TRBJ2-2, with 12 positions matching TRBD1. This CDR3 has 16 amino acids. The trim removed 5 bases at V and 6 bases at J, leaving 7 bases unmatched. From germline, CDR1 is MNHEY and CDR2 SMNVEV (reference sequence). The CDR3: CASSTPGQGASGELFF. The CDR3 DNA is TGTGCCAGCAGTACCCCGGGACAGGGGGCCTCCGGGGAGCTGTTTTTT.

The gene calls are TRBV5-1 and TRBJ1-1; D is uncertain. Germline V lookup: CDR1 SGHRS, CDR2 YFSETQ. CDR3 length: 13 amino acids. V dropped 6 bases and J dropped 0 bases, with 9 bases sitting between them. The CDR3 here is CASNLRVNTEAFF. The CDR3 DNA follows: TGCGCCAGCAATTTAAGGGTGAACACTGAAGCTTTCTTT.

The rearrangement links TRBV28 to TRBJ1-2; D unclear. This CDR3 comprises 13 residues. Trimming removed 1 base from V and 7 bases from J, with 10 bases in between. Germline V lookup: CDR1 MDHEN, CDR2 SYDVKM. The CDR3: CASSLFSVVGYTF. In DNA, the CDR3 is TGTGCCAGCAGTTTATTCTCCGTTGTTGGCTACACCTTC.

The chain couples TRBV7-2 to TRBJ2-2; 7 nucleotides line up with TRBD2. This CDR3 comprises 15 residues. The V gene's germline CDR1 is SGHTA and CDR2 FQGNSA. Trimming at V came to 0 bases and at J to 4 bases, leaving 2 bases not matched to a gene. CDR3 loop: CASSLAGGTTGELFF. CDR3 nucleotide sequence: TGTGCCAGCAGCTTAGCGGGGGGGACCACCGGGGAGCTGTTTTTT.

For the CDR3, the DNA is TGTGCCAGCAAGACACAACAGGAAGGGTATTCACCCCTCCACTTT. Translating gives CASKTQQEGYSPLHF. V usage is TRBV28 and J usage is TRBJ1-6; possible D gene TRBD1, 5 bases. Germline assignment: CDR1 MDHEN and CDR2 SYDVKM. The V and J ends lost 7 bases and 8 bases respectively, with 18 bases between them. The length of the CDR3 is 15 residues.

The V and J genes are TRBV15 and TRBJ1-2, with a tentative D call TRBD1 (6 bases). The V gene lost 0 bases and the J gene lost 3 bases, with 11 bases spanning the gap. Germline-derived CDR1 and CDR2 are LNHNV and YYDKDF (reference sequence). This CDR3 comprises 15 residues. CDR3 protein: CATSRDPGAHYGYTF. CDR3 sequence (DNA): TGTGCCACCAGCAGAGACCCGGGGGCTCACTATGGCTACACCTTC.

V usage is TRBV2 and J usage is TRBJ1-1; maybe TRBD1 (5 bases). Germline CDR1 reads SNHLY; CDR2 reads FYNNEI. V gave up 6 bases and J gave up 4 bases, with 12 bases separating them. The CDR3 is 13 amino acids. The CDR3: CASSTTGGTEAFF. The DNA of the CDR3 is TGTGCCAGCAGCACTACAGGAGGCACTGAAGCTTTCTTT.

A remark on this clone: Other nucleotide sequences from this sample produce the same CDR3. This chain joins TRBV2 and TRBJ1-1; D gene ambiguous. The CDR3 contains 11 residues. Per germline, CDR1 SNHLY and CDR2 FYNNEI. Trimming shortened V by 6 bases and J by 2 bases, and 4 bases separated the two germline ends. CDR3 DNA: TGTGCCAGCAGGGGAAACACTGAAGCTTTCTTT. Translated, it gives CASRGNTEAFF.

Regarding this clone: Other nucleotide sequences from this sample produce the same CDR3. In DNA, the CDR3 is TGTGCCAGCAGCGTAGGGCTACAGAACACCGGGGAGCTGTTTTTT. Encoded protein: CASSVGLQNTGELFF. The J gene is TRBJ2-2, the V gene TRBV9; no firm D call. The CDR3 spans 15 residues. V lost 0 bases and J lost 1, with 7 bases in between. CDR1 and CDR2 from the germline V gene are SGDLS and YYNGEE.

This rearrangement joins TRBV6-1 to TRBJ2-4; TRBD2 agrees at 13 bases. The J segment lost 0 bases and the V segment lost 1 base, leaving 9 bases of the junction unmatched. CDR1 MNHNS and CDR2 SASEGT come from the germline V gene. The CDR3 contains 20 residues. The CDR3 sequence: CASSEEVGTSGTGAKNIQYF. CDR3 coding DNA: TGTGCCAGCAGTGAAGAGGTTGGGACTAGCGGGACGGGAGCCAAAAACATTCAGTACTTC.

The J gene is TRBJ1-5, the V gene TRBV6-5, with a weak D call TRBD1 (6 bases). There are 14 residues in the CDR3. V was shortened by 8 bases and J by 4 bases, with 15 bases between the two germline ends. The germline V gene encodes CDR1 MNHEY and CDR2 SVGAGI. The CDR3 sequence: CASRTGLANQPQHF. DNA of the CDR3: TGTGCCAGCCGTACAGGGTTAGCAAATCAGCCCCAGCATTTT.

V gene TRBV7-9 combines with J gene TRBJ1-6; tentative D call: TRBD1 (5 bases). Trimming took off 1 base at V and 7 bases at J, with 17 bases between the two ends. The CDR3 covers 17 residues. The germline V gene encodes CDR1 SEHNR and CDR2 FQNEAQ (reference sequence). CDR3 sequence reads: CASSLVPGGLGNSPLHF. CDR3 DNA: TGTGCCAGCAGCTTAGTTCCCGGGGGTCTGGGAAATTCACCCCTCCACTTT.

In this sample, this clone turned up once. This CDR3 reads CASSLISGGYYEQYF. The CDR3 region has the DNA TGTGCCAGCAGTTTAATTAGCGGGGGGTACTACGAGCAGTACTTC. This chain links TRBV27 with TRBJ2-7; 10 nucleotides line up with TRBD2. V lost 2 bases, J lost 3 bases, and 4 bases stayed unmatched. This CDR3 contains 15 residues. In germline, CDR1 is MNHEY, CDR2 SMNVEV (reference sequence).